What follows are 23 T cell receptor beta chains derived from one specimen sequenced in a study of blood T cell repertoires in COVID-19. Produced via immunoSEQ multiplex PCR; TCRdb's table is partial and in-frame only. The repertoire has around 400,000 clones, about 90% of them found once; the top ten carry approximately 2.5%. Material: peripheral blood. The receptors were sampled from a woman in her fifties or sixties with COVID-19, enrolled during active disease.

The chain couples TRBV29-1 to TRBJ1-2, with 7 bases that match TRBD1. Trimming took 3 bases from V and 3 from J; bases not matched to a gene: 16. The CDR3 sequence is 17 residues long. CDR1 SQVTM and CDR2 ANQGSEA come from the germline V gene. CDR3 DNA: TGCAGCGTTGATGAGTCGCAGGGGGTTATAAGTGACTATGGCTACACCTTC. The encoded protein is CSVDESQGVISDYGYTF.

This chain joins TRBV1 and TRBJ2-3; the table's D gene call, TRBD2, was not cross checked with the DNA. TRBV1 is classified as a pseudogene. This CDR3 is built from 18 residues. The CDR3 nucleotides are TGCACCAGCAGCCCCTACCCCCCCGGGGATCCTTCTGGAGATACGCAGTATTTT. It codes for CTSSPYPPGDPSGDTQYF.

This sequence joins TRBV28 and TRBJ2-5, with 7 nucleotides matching TRBD1. Germline lookup yields CDR1 MDHEN and CDR2 SYDVKM. Trimming removed 7 bases from V and 7 bases from J; junction bases left unmatched: 6. CDR3 length equals 12 residues. The CDR3 protein is CASNTGEWTQYF. The DNA of the CDR3 is TGTGCCAGCAATACAGGGGAATGGACCCAGTACTTC.

CDR3 loop: CASSYGQTYNEQFF. Written as DNA, the CDR3 is TGTGCCAGCAGTTACGGACAGACCTACAATGAGCAGTTCTTC. The chain joins TRBV6-2 or TRBV6-3 to TRBJ2-1; maybe TRBD1 (6 bases). Germline V gene sequence: CDR1 MNHEY, CDR2 SVGEGT. Trimming cost V 2 bases and J 2 bases, with 7 bases left between them. This CDR3 contains 14 residues.

The chain joins TRBV6-5 to TRBJ1-1; weak D call: TRBD1 (6 bases). V gave up 6 bases and J gave up 7 bases, with 12 bases separating them. Germline V lookup: CDR1 MNHEY, CDR2 SVGAGI. The CDR3 is 12 amino acids. The CDR3 is CASSFDRLEAFF. The CDR3 DNA is TGTGCCAGCAGCTTCGACAGGCTTGAAGCTTTCTTT.

The chain links TRBV12-3 or TRBV12-4 to TRBJ1-1; TRBD1 is a possible D gene (5 bases). The CDR3 runs 13 residues. V lost 6 bases and J 5 bases, leaving 13 bases between the germline ends. The CDR3 DNA follows: TGTGCCAGCAGCCATGGGGGGAGGACTGAAGCTTTCTTT. It codes for CASSHGGRTEAFF.

The V and J genes are TRBV5-8 and TRBJ1-5; the D is unclear. This CDR3 is built from 14 residues. Looked up from germline, CDR1 is SGHTS and CDR2 is YDEGEE. Trimming removed 7 bases at V and 2 bases at J, with 13 bases between. For the CDR3, the DNA is TGTGCCAGCGGATACGGGGATCGCAATCAGCCCCAGCATTTT. Translating it yields CASGYGDRNQPQHF.

J is TRBJ1-4 and V is TRBV6-6; 7 positions match TRBD1. CDR3 size: 16 residues. With 4 bases clipped from V and 5 bases from J, the junction kept 10 bases outside the gene matches. The V gene's germline CDR1 is MNHNY and CDR2 SVGAGI (reference sequence). The CDR3, as DNA: TGTGCCAGCAGTTCCTACGAAAGGGGGCGAAATGAAAAACTGTTTTTT. Its protein is CASSSYERGRNEKLFF.

The V gene is TRBV27, the J gene TRBJ2-1; possible D gene TRBD2, 6 bases. The germline V gene encodes CDR1 MNHEY and CDR2 SMNVEV (reference sequence). The ends were cut back, 0 bases at V and 8 bases at J, with 14 bases in the middle. The CDR3 spans 15 residues. The CDR3 sequence: CASSLSRKGGHEQFF. CDR3 sequence (DNA): TGTGCCAGCAGTTTATCGAGGAAGGGAGGCCATGAGCAGTTCTTC.

The V call is TRBV5-4, the J call TRBJ2-7, with 7 bases aligning to TRBD2. With V trimmed by 4 bases and J by 0 bases, 7 bases remained unmatched. The CDR3 is 15 amino acids. Germline lookup yields CDR1 SGHNT and CDR2 YYREEE (reference sequence). CDR3 sequence (DNA): TGTGCCAGCAGCCCAGGGTCGGGGGGCTCCTACGAGCAGTACTTC. Translation: CASSPGSGGSYEQYF.

This chain links TRBV28 with TRBJ1-1, with D maybe TRBD1 (5 bases). V lost 3 bases and J lost 4, with 6 bases in between. The germline CDR1 and CDR2 sequences are MDHEN and SYDVKM. CDR3 length: 12 amino acids. The CDR3 nucleotides are TGTGCCAGCAGTTTCCAGGGCACTGAAGCTTTCTTT. This gives the protein CASSFQGTEAFF.

The chain recombines TRBV4-1 with TRBJ1-3, with D possibly matching TRBD1 (5 bases). Trimming took off 8 bases at V and 7 bases at J, with 24 bases between the two ends. The germline V gene has CDR1 MGHRA and CDR2 YSYEKL. The CDR3 length is 16 residues. The CDR3 spells CASGRPPGLLNNTIYF. The CDR3 nucleotides are TGCGCCAGCGGACGGCCGCCGGGACTCCTAAACAACACCATATATTTT.

The gene calls are TRBV6-5 and TRBJ1-1; weak D call: TRBD1 (5 bases). CDR1 and CDR2 from the germline V gene are MNHEY and SVGAGI. V lost 5 bases and J lost 5, with 15 bases in between. The CDR3 is 14 amino acids. Here the CDR3 DNA reads TGTGCCAGCAGTACCGGGGACTGGGGGACTGAAGCTTTCTTT. Encoded protein: CASSTGDWGTEAFF.

The chain employs TRBV5-5 and TRBJ2-7, with D maybe TRBD2 (6 bases). The CDR3 loop spans 16 amino acids. V lost 0 bases to trimming and J lost 0 bases, with 13 bases between them. Germline V gene sequence: CDR1 SGHKS, CDR2 YYEKEE (reference sequence). The CDR3 sequence is CASSLGPGVSSYEQYF. The CDR3 bases are TGTGCCAGCAGCTTGGGTCCGGGGGTGAGCTCCTACGAGCAGTACTTC.

This chain joins TRBV7-8 and TRBJ2-7; TRBD2 is a possible D gene (5 bases). The V gene lost 1 base and the J gene lost 3 bases, with 22 bases spanning the gap. The CDR3 is 18 amino acids. Looked up from germline, CDR1 is SGHVS and CDR2 is FQNEAQ. The CDR3 spells CASSLGIIGETVNYEQYF. The CDR3 DNA follows: TGTGCCAGCAGCTTAGGAATAATCGGGGAGACGGTGAACTACGAGCAGTACTTC. The full variable domain, rest sourced from reference TRBV7-8 and TRBJ2-7, is GAGVSQSPRYKVAKRGQDVALRCDPISGHVSLFWYQQALGQGPEFLTYFQNEAQLDKSGLPSDRFFAERPEGSVSTLKIQRTQQEDSAVYLCASSLGIIGETVNYEQYFGPGTRLTVT.

V gene TRBV29-1 combines with J gene TRBJ2-1; the D gene is possibly TRBD2 (6 bases). This CDR3 has 15 residues. From germline, CDR1 is SQVTM and CDR2 ANQGSEA. Deletions cut 1 base from V and 3 bases from J, with 13 bases between. The DNA for the CDR3 is TGCAGCGTTGAAGGGACGGGGGACTTCTACAATGAGCAGTTCTTC. This encodes CSVEGTGDFYNEQFF.

The chain employs TRBV4-2 and TRBJ2-3, with TRBD2 matching over 9 bases. J lost 4 bases, V lost 4 bases, and 9 bases had no gene match. This CDR3 spans 16 amino acids. Germline V gene sequence: CDR1 LGHNA, CDR2 YNFKEQ. CDR3 protein: CASSLLGVAGADTQYF. For the CDR3, the DNA is TGTGCCAGCAGCCTTCTAGGGGTAGCGGGGGCAGATACGCAGTATTTT.

The rearrangement joins TRBV6-6 to TRBJ2-3, with D possibly matching TRBD2 (5 bases). Germline CDR1 is MNHNY and CDR2 is SVGAGI (reference sequence). V lost 4 bases and J lost 2, with 13 bases in between. The CDR3 is 15 amino acids. The CDR3 region is CASSSGISVTDTQYF. In DNA form, the CDR3 reads TGTGCCAGCAGTTCGGGGATTTCGGTCACAGATACGCAGTATTTT.

CDR3 loop: CASSTPIAGSPLHF. Here the CDR3 DNA reads TGTGCCAGCAGCACGCCGATTGCGGGTTCACCCCTCCACTTT. The rearrangement links TRBV9 to TRBJ1-6; D gene uncertain. The germline V gene has CDR1 SGDLS and CDR2 YYNGEE. There are 14 residues in the CDR3. The ends were cut back, 4 bases at V and 9 bases at J, with 14 bases in the middle. Full variable domain (missing parts from reference TRBV9 and TRBJ1-6): DSGVTQTPKHLITATGQRVTLRCSPRSGDLSVYWYQQSLDQGLQFLIQYYNGEERAKGNILERFSAQQFPDLHSELNLSSLELGDSALYFCASSTPIAGSPLHFGNGTRLTVT.

This clone was counted a single time. The V gene is TRBV5-5, the J gene TRBJ1-2, with TRBD1 matching 8 bases. The germline V gene encodes CDR1 SGHKS and CDR2 YYEKEE (reference sequence). CDR3 size: 15 residues. V shed 4 bases and J 6 bases; nucleotides not matched to a gene: 11. The CDR3 loop is CASSRTTGGPDGYTF. The CDR3 coding sequence is TGTGCCAGCAGCAGGACTACAGGGGGGCCGGATGGCTACACCTTC.

The chain employs TRBV7-8 and TRBJ2-1; 9 bases map to TRBD2. CDR3 size: 12 residues. CDR1 and CDR2 (germline): SGHVS, FQNEAQ. Trimming removed 5 bases from V and 8 bases from J; junction bases left unmatched: 1. The CDR3 coding sequence is TGTGCCAGCAGCGAGCGGGGGGATGAGCAGTTCTTC. Its translation is CASSERGDEQFF.

The V call is TRBV7-9, the J call TRBJ2-5, with 7 bases identical to TRBD1. Germline-derived CDR1 and CDR2 are SEHNR and FQNEAQ (reference sequence). CDR3 length equals 15 residues. The V and J ends lost 3 bases and 2 bases, in that order; junction bases with no gene match: 6. The CDR3 is CASSFEGTVQETQYF. The CDR3 DNA reads as TGTGCCAGCAGCTTCGAGGGGACAGTTCAAGAGACCCAGTACTTC.

V is TRBV19 and J is TRBJ1-4, with D possibly TRBD1 on 5 matching bases. Germline V lookup: CDR1 LNHDA, CDR2 SQIVND (reference sequence). This CDR3 has 15 residues. Trimming shortened V by 4 bases and J by 5 bases, and 14 bases separated the two germline ends. CDR3 in amino acids: CASSTPGGWNEKLFF. In DNA form, the CDR3 reads TGTGCCAGTAGTACCCCCGGGGGGTGGAATGAAAAACTGTTTTTT.